This TCR beta chain was found in a study of post-analysis software for immune sequencing data. The overall study: Disease courses included relapsing-remitting, secondary progressive and progressive-relapsing multiple sclerosis.

Unique molecular identifiers were built into the TCR beta cDNA libraries. Out of 1 to 10 million T cells, 470,000 or so cDNA molecules were generated. Each CDR3 protein is one row after TCRdb ran MiXCR on the PCR reads. The sample lists roughly 400,000 distinct CDR3 sequences; less than 40% were seen once. The CDR3 totals 14 residues. V dropped 5 bases and J dropped 4; count of bases not matched to a gene: 2. In germline, CDR1 is SGHTA, CDR2 FQGNSA. The study's findings and limits: Four or five TRBV segments, TRBV5-6, TRBV5-1 and TRBV20-1 among them, were found more frequent in patients than controls. People with multiple sclerosis had a significantly lower normalized Chao1 diversity than controls did. Batch-matched samples strongly co-clustered by F measure.

In its sample, this clonotype was seen a few times. Its antigen is currently unknown. The clonotype originates from a girl aged 2-10 years with multiple sclerosis. Sequenced input: blood. The V and J genes are TRBV7-2 and TRBJ1-5; 10 bases line up with TRBD1. This CDR3 reads CASSRGQGNQPQHF. DNA of the CDR3: TGTGCCAGCAGCCGGGGACAGGGGAATCAGCCCCAGCATTTT.